One and the same sample provided the 10 T cell receptor beta chains below, sequenced in a study of blood T cell repertoires in COVID-19. TCRdb's table, derived via immunoSEQ multiplex PCR, lists solely in-frame clones and lacks some. The table records a few hundred thousand clones, around 90% of them present only once. Sequencing input: peripheral blood. These receptors were taken from an elderly man with acute or convalescent COVID-19.

This sequence joins TRBV12-3 or TRBV12-4 and TRBJ1-1; D may be TRBD1 (6 bases). Trimming removed 5 bases at V and 6 bases at J, with 13 bases between. This CDR3 has 13 residues. CDR3 in DNA: TGTGCCAGCAGTCCACAGGGAACAGCTGAAGCTTTCTTT. Translated: CASSPQGTAEAFF.

This clone was seen a single time. V usage is TRBV6-2 or TRBV6-3 and J usage is TRBJ2-7, with TRBD1 as a possible D gene (6 bases). V was cut by 6 bases and J by 2 bases, with 20 bases left in between. Germline lookup yields CDR1 MNHEY and CDR2 SVGEGT. The CDR3 length is 16 residues. CDR3 region: CASSPELGQETYEQYF. The CDR3 coding sequence is TGTGCCAGCAGCCCAGAATTGGGACAAGAGACCTACGAGCAGTACTTC.

This chain links TRBV12-3 or TRBV12-4 with TRBJ1-2, with D hard to call. The CDR3 extends over 11 amino acids. V was shortened by 8 bases and J by 2 bases, with 6 bases between the two germline ends. The CDR3 is CASLGNYGYTF. CDR3 in DNA: TGTGCCAGCCTGGGCAACTATGGCTACACCTTC.

The rearrangement links TRBV24-1 to TRBJ2-1, with 7 bases lining up with TRBD1. This CDR3 is 16 amino acids long. Trimming removed 3 bases from V and 5 bases from J; junction bases left unmatched: 9. Germline CDR1 is KGHDR and CDR2 is SFDVKD. CDR3 protein: CATSDARQGSNNEQFF. The DNA for the CDR3 is TGTGCCACCAGTGATGCACGACAGGGAAGTAACAATGAGCAGTTCTTC.

This chain joins TRBV15 and TRBJ1-5; D gene unclear. With 11 bases removed from V and 5 bases from J, the gap between germline ends came to 13 bases. The germline gives CDR1 LNHNV, CDR2 YYDKDF (reference sequence). This CDR3 spans 12 amino acids. CDR3 in amino acids: CASNKGDQPQHF. For the CDR3, the DNA is TGTGCCTCTAATAAGGGAGATCAGCCCCAGCATTTT.

This chain connects TRBV29-1 to TRBJ2-2; no firm D call. Trimming removed 4 bases from V and 5 bases from J, with 8 bases in between. The CDR3 runs 12 residues. The V gene's germline CDR1 is SQVTM and CDR2 ANQGSEA. CDR3 sequence (DNA): TGCAGCGTTGTAACAGAGACCGGGGAGCTGTTTTTT. It is translated as CSVVTETGELFF.

J is TRBJ2-1 and V is TRBV4-3; 11 nucleotides align to TRBD2. The V and J ends lost 6 bases and 3 bases, in that order; junction bases with no gene match: 4. The CDR3 spans 15 residues. Germline values: CDR1 LGHNA, CDR2 YSLEER. The CDR3 here is CASRPTSGGYNEQFF. In DNA, the CDR3 is TGCGCCAGCAGACCTACTAGCGGGGGCTACAATGAGCAGTTCTTC.

The J gene is TRBJ2-6, the V gene TRBV28; D may be TRBD2 (6 bases). V lost 4 bases to trimming and J lost 0 bases, with 19 bases between them. The CDR3 covers 19 residues. Germline CDR1 MDHEN, CDR2 SYDVKM. The CDR3 loop is CASSSSGTHYLSGANVLTF. Here the CDR3 DNA reads TGTGCCAGCAGTTCGTCCGGGACTCACTACCTCTCTGGGGCCAACGTCCTGACTTTC.

CDR3 nucleotide sequence: TGTGCCAGCAGCCAGGGGGGCAATCAGCCCCAGCATTTT. The encoded protein is CASSQGGNQPQHF. The V gene is TRBV7-6, the J gene TRBJ1-5, with 7 bases that match TRBD1. Per the germline V gene, CDR1 is SGHVS and CDR2 is FNYEAQ. This CDR3 contains 13 residues. Germline trimming cut 5 bases from V and 2 bases from J; bases unmatched to any gene: 0.

This chain connects TRBV6-5 to TRBJ1-6, with 9 bases matching TRBD1. With V trimmed by 3 bases and J by 8 bases, 8 bases remained unmatched. The V gene's germline CDR1 is MNHEY and CDR2 SVGAGI. The CDR3 is made up of 16 amino acids. The chain's CDR3 is CASSYSRGQGHSPLHF. Written as DNA, the CDR3 is TGTGCCAGCAGTTATAGCCGGGGACAGGGTCATTCACCCCTCCACTTT.